The text below deals with one TCR beta chain. Assay: immunoSEQ multiplex PCR; the TCRdb copy retains only in-frame clones and omits some. The top ten clones hold around an eighth of a sample with 200,000 or so clones, around 84% of them seen once. This sample was taken from a study of blood T cell repertoires in COVID-19. Study in general: Acute and convalescent COVID-19 samples came from the United States, Italy and Spain.

CDR1 is SGHKS and CDR2 is YYEKEE in the germline V gene (reference sequence). The CDR3 covers 15 residues. V shed 5 bases and J 5 bases; nucleotides not matched to a gene: 12. The chain links TRBV5-5 to TRBJ2-5; TRBD1 matches 7 bases. What was sequenced was peripheral blood. The sequence came from a man younger than 40 with active or convalescent COVID-19. The CDR3 loop is CASRFRDRLWETQYF. The DNA of the CDR3 is TGTGCCAGCAGATTCCGGGACAGACTATGGGAGACCCAGTACTTC.